The 29 T cell receptor beta chains below all came from one sample that was sequenced in a study of breast tumors, draining lymph nodes, adjacent tissues (TCRdb year 2016). Libraries were built with multiplex PCR. Sequencing used an Illumina HiSeq 2000. TCRdb cleaned the public reads at Q25 with fastp, built clones with MiXCR and kept in-frame beta chains. Rows with a matching CDR3 protein are joined into one entry that keeps the most common DNA and genes. The sample has about 270,000 distinct CDR3 sequences on record, 30% of them singletons. The top ten clones comprise under 1.2% of the sample. The lymph node samples were taken from the axillary draining lymph nodes of breast cancer patients. Sequencing input: axillary lymph node tissue. All receptors come from a female donor with breast cancer. Some clones in this sample may be carry-over from other donors' samples.

Note on this clonotype: Its ends do not fully match the called genes, so a read error is possible. The gene calls are TRBV6-1 and TRBJ2-1, with 10 bases that match TRBD2. CDR1 and CDR2 (germline): MNHNS, SASEGT. The CDR3 runs to 16 residues. The CDR3 nucleotides read TGTGCCAGCGTCAAACTAGCGGGACCCTCCTACAATGAGCAGTCCTTC. Encoded protein: CASVKLAGPSYNEQSF.

The rearrangement links TRBV2 to TRBJ2-7, with unresolved D. The germline V gene encodes CDR1 SNHLY and CDR2 FYNNEI. V was trimmed by 6 bases and J by 0 bases, leaving 12 bases between them. The CDR3 extends over 14 amino acids. The CDR3 DNA is TGTGCCAGCAGGCGAACGGCGAGCTCCTACGAGCAGTACTTC. Amino acid sequence: CASRRTASSYEQYF.

This clonotype was recorded many times. The chain has TRBV19 and TRBJ2-5, with 9 bases identical to TRBD1. The length of the CDR3 is 15 residues. V lost 4 bases to trimming and J lost 5 bases; unmatched junction nucleotides: 8. Germline V gene sequence: CDR1 LNHDA, CDR2 SQIVND (reference sequence). Here the CDR3 DNA reads TGTGCCAGTAGTAGTGGACAGGGGAAGAGGGAGACCCAGTACTTC. Translated, it gives CASSSGQGKRETQYF.

This clonotype came up many times. The rearrangement uses TRBV2 and TRBJ2-2; 7 nucleotides match TRBD2. Germline values: CDR1 SNHLY, CDR2 FYNNEI. There are 16 residues in the CDR3. Unmatched junction bases numbered 7, after V lost 6 bases and J lost 0 bases. The CDR3, as DNA: TGTGCCAGCAGCCCTGGGAGGGTCGCGAACACCGGGGAGCTGTTTTTT. It codes for CASSPGRVANTGELFF. Supplemented by reference TRBV2 and TRBJ2-2, the full variable domain reads EPEVTQTPSHQVTQMGQEVILRCVPISNHLYFYWYRQILGQKVEFLVSFYNNEISEKSEIFDDQFSVERPDGSNFTLKIRSTKLEDSAMYFCASSPGRVANTGELFFGEGSRLTVL.

This clonotype has ten or more counts. The rearrangement uses TRBV2 and TRBJ2-5, with 8 nucleotides matching TRBD2. This CDR3 comprises 14 residues. V dropped 8 bases and J dropped 5; count of bases not matched to a gene: 10. Germline V gene sequence: CDR1 SNHLY, CDR2 FYNNEI. In DNA, the CDR3 is TGTGCCAGCGGAAGCGGGAGTCTAGGGGAGACCCAGTACTTC. Its protein product is CASGSGSLGETQYF.

This clonotype has a count of ten or more. The chain uses TRBV19 and TRBJ2-3, with 7 positions matching TRBD1. This CDR3 is 13 amino acids long. Germline CDR1 and CDR2: LNHDA and SQIVND (reference sequence). Unmatched junction bases numbered 4, after V lost 7 bases and J lost 3 bases. CDR3 sequence reads: CASTRDRTDTQYF. The DNA for the CDR3 is TGTGCCAGTACCAGGGACAGAACAGATACGCAGTATTTT. Full variable domain (remainder filled in from reference TRBV19 and TRBJ2-3): DGGITQSPKYLFRKEGQNVTLSCEQNLNHDAMYWYRQDPGQGLRLIYYSQIVNDFQKGDIAEGYSVSREKKESFPLTVTSAQKNPTAFYLCASTRDRTDTQYFGPGTRLTVL.

The chain couples TRBV7-2 to TRBJ1-2, with a tentative D call TRBD1 (6 bases). The CDR3 is 20 amino acids. Trimming removed 6 bases at V and 1 base at J, with 30 bases between. In germline, CDR1 is SGHTA, CDR2 FQGNSA. CDR3 DNA sequence: TGTGCCAGCAGGCTGCGGTTTTTATGGTCCTGGGACACCTATAACTATGGCTACACCTTC. This translates into CASRLRFLWSWDTYNYGYTF.

The chain joins TRBV27 to TRBJ2-2, with 9 nucleotides matching TRBD2. The V and J ends lost 3 bases and 5 bases, in that order; junction bases with no gene match: 7. This CDR3 spans 16 amino acids. Germline V CDR1 and CDR2: MNHEY, SMNVEV (reference sequence). The CDR3, as DNA: TGTGCCAGCAGTTTCCATAGCGGGAGTCGGACCGGGGAGCTGTTTTTT. Translation gives CASSFHSGSRTGELFF.

This clonotype has at least ten counts. This chain joins TRBV4-3 and TRBJ2-7; D remains ambiguous. V lost 1 base to trimming and J lost 5 bases, with 12 bases between them. From germline, CDR1 is LGHNA and CDR2 YSLEER. This CDR3 is built from 14 residues. As DNA, the CDR3 is TGCGCCAGCAGCCAAGCGCCTAGTTCCCACGAGCAGTACTTC. As protein: CASSQAPSSHEQYF.

Many counts were recorded for this clonotype. This sequence joins TRBV10-3 and TRBJ2-3, with 14 bases identical to TRBD2. Germline CDR1 and CDR2: ENHRY and SYGVKD. The CDR3 loop spans 14 amino acids. Trimming took 10 bases from V and 6 from J; bases not matched to a gene: 6. Here the CDR3 reads CATRLAGGRDTQYF. In nucleotides, the CDR3 is TGTGCCACACGACTAGCGGGAGGGAGGGATACGCAGTATTTT.

This clonotype was seen at least ten times. The chain couples TRBV10-1 to TRBJ2-7, with 8 bases identical to TRBD2. Germline-derived CDR1 and CDR2 are WNHNN and SYGVQD (reference sequence). This CDR3 contains 14 residues. V dropped 6 bases and J dropped 3; count of bases not matched to a gene: 7. This CDR3 is CASSGGAGGYEQYF. CDR3 nucleotide sequence: TGCGCCAGCAGCGGCGGGGCGGGAGGCTACGAGCAGTACTTC.

In the case of this clonotype: Being one base from a much bigger clone, this may be a read error. The chain recombines TRBV5-1 with TRBJ2-5, with 10 positions matching TRBD2. Germline CDR1 SGHRS, CDR2 YFSETQ. The CDR3 covers 16 residues. J lost 4 bases, V lost 4 bases, and 10 bases had no gene match. Here the CDR3 DNA reads TGCGCCAGCAGCACTGCTAGCGGGAGCTTCGGAGAGACCCAGTACTTC. The encoded protein is CASSTASGSFGETQYF.

As for this clonotype: The conserved phenylalanine or tryptophan is not found at the CDR3 terminus, so this likely reflects a read error. The CDR3 sequence: CASSYHSGRETQYS. CDR3 nucleotide sequence: TGTGCCAGCAGTTACCACAGCGGGAGGGAGACCCAGTACTCC. The chain links TRBV6-6 to TRBJ2-5; TRBD2 agrees at 9 bases. Looked up from germline, CDR1 is MNHNY and CDR2 is SVGAGI (reference sequence). CDR3 length: 14 residues. Unmatched junction bases numbered 3, after V lost 2 bases and J lost 5 bases.

In the case of this clonotype: This may be a read error, as it is one base from a much larger clone. As the CDR3 is not closed by the conserved phenylalanine or tryptophan, this likely results from a read error. This rearrangement joins TRBV20-1 to TRBJ2-5; D call uncertain. Trimming removed 5 bases at V and 2 bases at J, with 3 bases between. Germline V lookup: CDR1 DFQATT, CDR2 SNEGSKA (reference sequence). This CDR3 contains 10 residues. CDR3 DNA sequence: TGCAGTGCTGAACAAGAGACCCAGTACTCC. Translating gives CSAEQETQYS.

About this clonotype itself: One end of the junction does not line up with germline, which may come from a read error. The J gene is TRBJ2-2, the V gene TRBV5-5, with TRBD2 as a possible D gene (5 bases). Germline assignment: CDR1 SGHKS and CDR2 YYEKEE (reference sequence). The CDR3 totals 14 residues. The CDR3 nucleotides are TGTGCCAGCAGCTTGGAATCGAACACCGGGGAGCTGCTTTTT. It codes for CASSLESNTGELLF.

This clonotype appeared many times. The chain couples TRBV12-3 or TRBV12-4 to TRBJ1-3; weak D call: TRBD1 (6 bases). Trimming pared 10 bases from V and 3 bases from J, leaving 16 bases between. The CDR3 sequence is 14 residues long. In nucleotides, the CDR3 is TGTGCCATCCCCCAGAGGGGGAATGGAAACACCATATATTTT. It encodes CAIPQRGNGNTIYF.

This clonotype was recorded at least ten times. The chain carries TRBV10-3 and TRBJ2-7; TRBD1 agrees at 8 bases. The germline V gene encodes CDR1 ENHRY and CDR2 SYGVKD. The CDR3 has 14 amino acids. Trimming cost V 7 bases and J 4 bases; bases outside gene matches: 9. This chain's CDR3 is CAITVRTGTYEQYF. In DNA form, the CDR3 reads TGTGCCATCACGGTACGGACAGGGACGTACGAGCAGTACTTC.

This sequence joins TRBV7-6 and TRBJ2-7; D tentatively fits TRBD1 or TRBD2 (5 bases each). Trimming removed 6 bases at V and 0 bases at J, with 18 bases between. CDR1 and CDR2 (germline): SGHVS, FNYEAQ. The CDR3 runs to 16 residues. The DNA of the CDR3 is TGTGCCAGCAGTCCGATGACGAGGGGCAGCTCCTACGAGCAGTACTTC. This gives the protein CASSPMTRGSSYEQYF. Using reference TRBV7-6 and TRBJ2-7 for the parts outside the CDR3, the full variable domain is GAGVSQSPRYKVTKRGQDVALRCDPISGHVSLYWYRQALGQGPEFLTYFNYEAQQDKSGLPNDRFSAERPEGSISTLTIQRTEQRDSAMYRCASSPMTRGSSYEQYFGPGTRLTVT.

In the case of this clonotype: A read error may be the cause here, since a much bigger clone is one base away. V is TRBV5-6 and J is TRBJ2-2; the match to TRBD2 covers 7 bases. This CDR3 contains 16 residues. Germline lookup yields CDR1 SGHDT and CDR2 YYEEEE. The J segment lost 8 bases and the V segment lost 2 bases, leaving 12 bases of the junction unmatched. The CDR3 reads CASSLARPAGSGELFF. CDR3 nucleotide sequence: TGTGCCAGCAGCTTAGCCAGACCAGCGGGATCTGGGGAGCTGTTTTTT.

Points on this clonotype: This may be a read error: a much more frequent sequence differs by one nucleotide. J is TRBJ2-7 and V is TRBV11-2; 10 bases align to TRBD2. The CDR3 contains 15 residues. Germline V gives CDR1 SGHAT, CDR2 FQNNGV. After removal of 5 bases from V and 2 bases from J, the junction contained 6 bases not matched to a gene. The CDR3 region is CASSDGTSATYEQYF. The CDR3 DNA is TGTGCCAGCAGCGATGGGACTAGCGCTACCTACGAGCAGTACTTC.

This clonotype appeared many times. V and J are TRBV19 and TRBJ2-1, with 7 positions matching TRBD2. Germline CDR1 LNHDA, CDR2 SQIVND (reference sequence). This CDR3 comprises 14 residues. V trimming: 3 bases; J trimming: 9 bases; junction bases outside the gene matches: 8. In DNA, the CDR3 is TGTGCCAGTAGTATCCGGGGGAGGGTTGCTGAGCAGTTCTTC. This codes for CASSIRGRVAEQFF.

This clonotype was seen many times. This sequence joins TRBV7-2 and TRBJ1-5; D is perhaps TRBD1 (5 bases). CDR3 length: 15 amino acids. Germline CDR1 SGHTA, CDR2 FQGNSA. V was pared by 3 bases and J by 2 bases, with 11 bases between. The CDR3: CASSLIAGRNQPQHF. In DNA, the CDR3 is TGTGCCAGCAGCTTGATCGCGGGGCGCAATCAGCCCCAGCATTTT.

Details on this clonotype: Just one base apart from a much larger clone, this may be a read error. The chain uses TRBV19 and TRBJ2-7, with D tentatively TRBD2 (5 bases). CDR3 length equals 16 residues. Germline V gene sequence: CDR1 LNHDA, CDR2 SQIVND (reference sequence). The CDR3 loop reads CASGIDRDLIGYEQYF. CDR3 DNA: TGTGCCAGTGGTATAGATCGGGATCTAATAGGCTACGAGCAGTACTTC.

This clonotype was seen only a few times. A read error may explain this, as a much larger clone is one base away. This rearrangement joins TRBV9 to TRBJ2-2; D perhaps matches TRBD2 (5 bases). The germline gives CDR1 SGDLS, CDR2 YYNGEE. This CDR3 has 15 amino acids. The DNA for the CDR3 is TGTGCCAGCAGCTTAGCTGCTACGAACACCGGGGAGCCGTTTTTT. It encodes CASSLAATNTGEPFF.

Worth noting for this clonotype: Possible read error: a much larger clone is one base away. The chain is built from TRBV3-1 and TRBJ2-5, with D possibly matching TRBD2 (6 bases). Germline V CDR1 and CDR2: LGHDT, YNNKEL (reference sequence). The CDR3 runs to 15 residues. This CDR3 reads CAGSRGDGTSETQYF. The DNA for the CDR3 is TGTGCCGGCAGCCGCGGGGACGGTACGTCAGAGACCCAGTACTTC.

This clonotype has only a few counts. This chain joins TRBV27 and TRBJ2-2; 9 nucleotides match TRBD1. The germline gives CDR1 MNHEY, CDR2 SMNVEV (reference sequence). The CDR3 covers 15 residues. V shed 5 bases, J shed 4 bases, and the junction held 5 bases outside the gene matches. As DNA, the CDR3 is TGTGCCAGCAGTCTTACAGGGGGCATCACCGGGGAGCTGTTTTTT. Translated: CASSLTGGITGELFF.

This clonotype was seen at least ten times. The chain has TRBV24-1 and TRBJ1-5; D is unresolved. Trimming pared 5 bases from V and 1 base from J, leaving 8 bases between. Germline CDR1 and CDR2: KGHDR and SFDVKD. The CDR3 sequence is 14 residues long. CDR3: CATSGAGSNQPQHF. CDR3 in DNA: TGTGCCACCAGTGGGGCGGGGAGCAATCAGCCCCAGCATTTT.

This clonotype was seen only a few times. This could be a read error, since a much larger clone is one nucleotide away. This chain joins TRBV20-1 and TRBJ2-7; TRBD2 matches at 12 bases. CDR3 length: 16 amino acids. CDR1 and CDR2 from the germline V gene are DFQATT and SNEGSKA (reference sequence). The V segment lost 1 base and the J segment 4 bases; nucleotides outside the gene matches: 8. In nucleotides, the CDR3 is TGCAGTGCTAGAGGGAGGACTAGCGGGACTGGGTACGAGCAGTACTTC. As protein: CSARGRTSGTGYEQYF.

Many counts were recorded for this clonotype. This chain uses TRBV19 with TRBJ2-1; TRBD2 agrees at 12 bases. J was trimmed by 5 bases and V by 7 bases; bases with no gene match: 12. Germline CDR1 is LNHDA and CDR2 is SQIVND (reference sequence). The CDR3 sequence is 17 residues long. The CDR3 sequence is CASNQGLAGISHNEQFF. CDR3 coding DNA: TGTGCCAGTAATCAAGGACTAGCGGGAATTTCCCACAATGAGCAGTTCTTC.